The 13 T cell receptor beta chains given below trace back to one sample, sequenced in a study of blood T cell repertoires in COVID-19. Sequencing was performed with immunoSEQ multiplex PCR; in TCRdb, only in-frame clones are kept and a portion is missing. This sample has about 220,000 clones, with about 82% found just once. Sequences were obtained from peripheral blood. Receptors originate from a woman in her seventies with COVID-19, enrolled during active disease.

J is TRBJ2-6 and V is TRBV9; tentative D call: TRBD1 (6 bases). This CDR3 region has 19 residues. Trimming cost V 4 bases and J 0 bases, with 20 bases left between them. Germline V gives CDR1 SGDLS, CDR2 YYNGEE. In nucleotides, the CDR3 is TGTGCCAGCAGCTTGACGACAGGCCCGTTGAGCTCTGGGGCCAACGTCCTGACTTTC. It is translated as CASSLTTGPLSSGANVLTF.

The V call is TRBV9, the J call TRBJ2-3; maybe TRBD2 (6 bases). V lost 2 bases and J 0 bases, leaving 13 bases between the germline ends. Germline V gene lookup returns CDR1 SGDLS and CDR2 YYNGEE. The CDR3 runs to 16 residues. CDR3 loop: CASSVSGTLSTDTQYF. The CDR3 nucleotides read TGTGCCAGCAGCGTCTCCGGGACTTTGAGCACAGATACGCAGTATTTT.

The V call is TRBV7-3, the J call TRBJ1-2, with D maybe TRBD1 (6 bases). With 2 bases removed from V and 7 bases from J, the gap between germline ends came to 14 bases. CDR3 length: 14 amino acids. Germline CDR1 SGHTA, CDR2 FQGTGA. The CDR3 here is CASSLDAGAGGYTF. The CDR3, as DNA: TGTGCCAGCAGCTTAGATGCAGGGGCGGGTGGCTACACCTTC.

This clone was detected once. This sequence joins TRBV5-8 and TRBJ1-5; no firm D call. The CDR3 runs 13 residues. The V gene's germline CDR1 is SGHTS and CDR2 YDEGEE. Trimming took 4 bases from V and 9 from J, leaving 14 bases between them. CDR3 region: CASSGGGNRPQHF. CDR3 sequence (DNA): TGTGCCAGCAGCGGAGGTGGAAACAGGCCCCAGCATTTT.

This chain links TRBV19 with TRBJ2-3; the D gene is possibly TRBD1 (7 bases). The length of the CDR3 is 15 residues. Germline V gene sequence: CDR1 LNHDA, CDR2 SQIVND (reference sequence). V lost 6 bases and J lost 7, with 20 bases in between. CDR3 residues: CASRNRGGEGNTQYF. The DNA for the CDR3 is TGTGCCAGTAGGAACAGGGGAGGTGAGGGGAATACGCAGTATTTT.

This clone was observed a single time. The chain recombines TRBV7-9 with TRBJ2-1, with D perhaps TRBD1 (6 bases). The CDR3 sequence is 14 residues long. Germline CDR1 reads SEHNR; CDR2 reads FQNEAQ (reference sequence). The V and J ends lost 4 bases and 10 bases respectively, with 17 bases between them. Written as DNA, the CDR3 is TGTGCCAGCAGCTCCCCCATCAGGGGAACGGAGCAGTTCTTC. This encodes CASSSPIRGTEQFF. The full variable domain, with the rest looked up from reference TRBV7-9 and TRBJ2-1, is DTGVSQNPRHKITKRGQNVTFRCDPISEHNRLYWYRQTLGQGPEFLTYFQNEAQLEKSRLLSDRFSAERPKGSFSTLEIQRTEQGDSAMYLCASSSPIRGTEQFFGPGTRLTVL.

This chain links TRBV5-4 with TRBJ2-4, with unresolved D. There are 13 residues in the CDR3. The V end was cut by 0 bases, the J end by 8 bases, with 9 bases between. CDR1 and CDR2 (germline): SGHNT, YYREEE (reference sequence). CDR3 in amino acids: CASSLAGSDIQYF. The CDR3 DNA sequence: TGTGCCAGCAGCTTGGCCGGGTCAGACATTCAGTACTTC.

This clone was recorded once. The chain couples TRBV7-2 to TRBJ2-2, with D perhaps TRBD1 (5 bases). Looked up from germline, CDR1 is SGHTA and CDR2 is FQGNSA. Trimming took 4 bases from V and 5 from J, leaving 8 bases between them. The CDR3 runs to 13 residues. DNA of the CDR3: TGTGCCAGCAGCTCCAGGGTGACCGGGGAGCTGTTTTTT. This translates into CASSSRVTGELFF.

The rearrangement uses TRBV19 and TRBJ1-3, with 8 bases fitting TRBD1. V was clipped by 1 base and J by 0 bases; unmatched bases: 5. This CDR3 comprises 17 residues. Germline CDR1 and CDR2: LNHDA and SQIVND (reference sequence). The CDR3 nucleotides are TGTGCCAGTAGTATAGGGAGACAGGGGTTCTCTGGAAACACCATATATTTT. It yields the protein CASSIGRQGFSGNTIYF.

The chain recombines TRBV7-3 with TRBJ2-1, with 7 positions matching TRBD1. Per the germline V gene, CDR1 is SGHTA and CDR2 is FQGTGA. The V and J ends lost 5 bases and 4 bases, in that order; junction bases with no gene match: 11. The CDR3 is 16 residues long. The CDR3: CASSPTGTANYNEQFF. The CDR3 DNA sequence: TGTGCCAGCAGCCCAACCGGGACAGCGAATTACAATGAGCAGTTCTTC. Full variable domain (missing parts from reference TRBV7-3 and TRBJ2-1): GAGVSQTPSNKVTEKGKYVELRCDPISGHTALYWYRQSLGQGPEFLIYFQGTGAADDSGLPNDRFFAVRPEGSVSTLKIQRTERGDSAVYLCASSPTGTANYNEQFFGPGTRLTVL.

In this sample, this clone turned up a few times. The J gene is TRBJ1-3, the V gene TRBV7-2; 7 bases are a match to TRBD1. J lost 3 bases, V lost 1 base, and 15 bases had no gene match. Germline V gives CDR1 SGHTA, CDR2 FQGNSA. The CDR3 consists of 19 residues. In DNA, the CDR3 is TGTGCCAGCAGCTTAGATGACAGGGTAGTAACAGGTTTTGGAAACACCATATATTTT. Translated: CASSLDDRVVTGFGNTIYF.

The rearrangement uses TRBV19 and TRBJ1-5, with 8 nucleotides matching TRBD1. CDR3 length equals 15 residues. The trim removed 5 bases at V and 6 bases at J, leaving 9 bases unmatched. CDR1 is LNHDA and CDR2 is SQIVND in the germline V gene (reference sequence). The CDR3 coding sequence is TGTGCCAGTAGTGGTAATACGGGACAGGCTCAGCCCCAGCATTTT. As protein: CASSGNTGQAQPQHF.

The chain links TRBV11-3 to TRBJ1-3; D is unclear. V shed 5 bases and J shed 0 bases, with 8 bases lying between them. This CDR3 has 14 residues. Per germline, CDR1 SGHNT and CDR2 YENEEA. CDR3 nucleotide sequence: TGTGCCAGCAGCCGAGGCTTCTCTGGAAACACCATATATTTT. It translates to CASSRGFSGNTIYF.